The 19 T cell receptor beta chains below come from one sample, sequenced in a study of graft-versus-host responses after intestinal transplantation. No antigen has been identified for these receptors. Assay: immunoSEQ multiplex PCR; the TCRdb copy retains only in-frame clones and omits some. Seen here are some 80,000 clones, 80% to 95% observed once, and the top ten hold 6.5% to 8.5%. Sequenced here: unstimulated CD8+ T cells sorted from spleen or lymph node cells, sampled before transplant. The receptors originated from a human donor who was the organ donor for an intestinal transplant.

This clone was observed once. The chain carries TRBV7-2 and TRBJ1-2, with D tentatively TRBD1 (5 bases). Germline V lookup: CDR1 SGHTA, CDR2 FQGNSA. Deletions cut 6 bases from V and 4 bases from J, with 15 bases between. This CDR3 is 14 amino acids long. CDR3 residues: CASSSRGRGYGYTF. CDR3 coding DNA: TGTGCCAGCAGTTCCCGGGGCCGTGGCTATGGCTACACCTTC.

The gene calls are TRBV27 and TRBJ2-7; possibly TRBD1 for D (5 bases). Germline CDR1 and CDR2: MNHEY and SMNVEV (reference sequence). The CDR3 spans 13 residues. Trimming stripped 5 bases from V and 2 bases from J, with 10 bases between. DNA for the CDR3: TGTGCCAGCAGTCCAACAGGTACCTACGAGCAGTACTTC. It encodes CASSPTGTYEQYF.

The chain carries TRBV9 and TRBJ2-7; a weak D match, TRBD2 (5 bases). CDR1 and CDR2 (germline): SGDLS, YYNGEE. CDR3 size: 16 residues. Trimming took 0 bases from V and 3 from J, leaving 16 bases between them. This chain's CDR3 is CASSVGRGASNYEQYF. The CDR3 DNA follows: TGTGCCAGCAGCGTAGGCCGGGGAGCGAGTAACTACGAGCAGTACTTC.

This rearrangement joins TRBV6-6 to TRBJ2-4; unclear D gene. This CDR3 is built from 16 residues. Germline assignment: CDR1 MNHNY and CDR2 SVGAGI (reference sequence). Trimming shortened V by 0 bases and J by 2 bases, and 11 bases separated the two germline ends. The DNA of the CDR3 is TGTGCCAGCAGTTACTCGTTTGGGGTGACCAAAAACATTCAGTACTTC. Translated: CASSYSFGVTKNIQYF.

This clone was recorded once. This chain joins TRBV11-2 and TRBJ2-2; the D is unclear. Trimming removed 7 bases from V and 6 bases from J, with 9 bases in between. The CDR3 extends over 12 amino acids. Germline lookup yields CDR1 SGHAT and CDR2 FQNNGV. CDR3 protein: CASTGFPGELFF. The CDR3 nucleotides read TGTGCCAGCACCGGGTTTCCCGGGGAGCTGTTTTTT. Complete variable domain (other parts from reference TRBV11-2 and TRBJ2-2): EAGVAQSPRYKIIEKRQSVAFWCNPISGHATLYWYQQILGQGPKLLIQFQNNGVVDDSQLPKDRFSAERLKGVDSTLKIQPAKLEDSAVYLCASTGFPGELFFGEGSRLTVL.

The chain is built from TRBV7-6 and TRBJ2-3; TRBD2 is a possible D gene (5 bases). The CDR3 runs 13 residues. The germline gives CDR1 SGHVS, CDR2 FNYEAQ. Trimming took 8 bases from V and 4 from J, leaving 13 bases between them. CDR3 DNA: TGTGCCAGCCACAGCGGAATCTCAGATACGCAGTATTTT. It encodes CASHSGISDTQYF.

The chain recombines TRBV9 with TRBJ2-3, with D unclear. The CDR3 is 15 amino acids. Germline CDR1 reads SGDLS; CDR2 reads YYNGEE. The germline V and J ends were trimmed by 0 bases and 2 bases, with 10 bases remaining between them. As DNA, the CDR3 is TGTGCCAGCAGCGTAGACGCAGTTAACACAGATACGCAGTATTTT. Translated, it gives CASSVDAVNTDTQYF.

The CDR3 sequence: CASSTHPEGYTF. The CDR3 nucleotides are TGTGCCAGTAGTACCCACCCAGAGGGCTACACCTTC. The chain links TRBV19 to TRBJ1-2, with no clear D. Germline CDR1 LNHDA, CDR2 SQIVND (reference sequence). CDR3 length: 12 residues. V dropped 4 bases and J dropped 8 bases, with 11 bases sitting between them.

The V call is TRBV5-6, the J call TRBJ1-3; no definite D call. Germline CDR1 is SGHDT and CDR2 is YYEEEE. The V and J ends lost 2 bases and 4 bases respectively, with 13 bases between them. CDR3 length equals 15 residues. The CDR3 region is CASSFGPILGNTIYF. The DNA of the CDR3 is TGTGCCAGCAGCTTCGGTCCGATCCTGGGAAACACCATATATTTT.

J is TRBJ2-1 and V is TRBV25-1; tentative D call: TRBD2 (5 bases). The CDR3 length is 14 residues. CDR1 MGHDK and CDR2 SYGVNS come from the germline V gene. Trimming shortened V by 3 bases and J by 4 bases, and 10 bases separated the two germline ends. This CDR3 is CASSDPTGYNEQFF. The CDR3 region has the DNA TGTGCCAGCAGTGACCCGACGGGATACAATGAGCAGTTCTTC.

The V call is TRBV6-5, the J call TRBJ2-5; a possible D gene is TRBD2 (6 bases). The CDR3 spans 13 residues. Germline loops: CDR1 MNHEY, CDR2 SVGAGI. Trimming took off 4 bases at V and 7 bases at J, with 13 bases between the two ends. In DNA form, the CDR3 reads TGTGCCAGCAGTTTGGGACTTTTGGGGACCCAGTACTTC. It specifies CASSLGLLGTQYF.

The CDR3 nucleotides are TGTGCCAGCAGCCACGGTGGGTTGCGGGAGCTCTACGAGCAGTACTTC. Residues: CASSHGGLRELYEQYF. The V gene is TRBV7-2, the J gene TRBJ2-7, with TRBD2 matching over 7 bases. J lost 3 bases, V lost 5 bases, and 13 bases had no gene match. The CDR3 is made up of 16 amino acids. CDR1 is SGHTA, CDR2 FQGNSA, per germline.

This chain links TRBV10-2 with TRBJ2-7; 7 positions agree with TRBD1. CDR3 size: 15 residues. Germline V gene lookup returns CDR1 WSHSY and CDR2 SAAADI. Trimming removed 6 bases from V and 0 bases from J; junction bases left unmatched: 8. The CDR3, as DNA: TGCGCCAGCAGACCGGCTGGGACAGCCTCCTACGAGCAGTACTTC. Translation: CASRPAGTASYEQYF.

J is TRBJ2-7 and V is TRBV19; D remains ambiguous. Trimming removed 0 bases at V and 0 bases at J, with 9 bases between. The CDR3 consists of 15 residues. Germline V CDR1 and CDR2: LNHDA, SQIVND (reference sequence). In DNA form, the CDR3 reads TGTGCCAGTAGTATAGACCCCTTGGGCTCCTACGAGCAGTACTTC. Translation: CASSIDPLGSYEQYF.

This rearrangement joins TRBV5-1 to TRBJ1-2; 8 bases map to TRBD1. V was pared by 4 bases and J by 5 bases, with 10 bases of the junction left unmatched. Per germline, CDR1 SGHRS and CDR2 YFSETQ. The CDR3 runs 15 residues. CDR3 sequence (DNA): TGCGCCAGCAGCCTGACAGGGGTGGATGCGTATGGCTACACCTTC. Its translation: CASSLTGVDAYGYTF.

The chain joins TRBV19 to TRBJ2-1, with D possibly called TRBD1 or TRBD2 (5 bases each). V was cut by 6 bases and J by 1 base, with 16 bases left in between. There are 16 residues in the CDR3. Germline CDR1 LNHDA, CDR2 SQIVND (reference sequence). CDR3 DNA sequence: TGTGCCAGTAGCCCTTCTTCTGGGACGTCCTACAATGAGCAGTTCTTC. Amino acids: CASSPSSGTSYNEQFF.

This clone occurred once. The chain employs TRBV7-3 and TRBJ1-1; D remains ambiguous. V was shortened by 3 bases and J by 2 bases, with 7 bases between the two germline ends. The CDR3 has 13 residues. Germline CDR1 SGHTA, CDR2 FQGTGA. CDR3 sequence: CASSLSGNTEAFF. The DNA for the CDR3 is TGTGCCAGCAGCTTGTCAGGAAACACTGAAGCTTTCTTT.

The chain couples TRBV7-8 to TRBJ2-1; D not certain. Trimming removed 8 bases from V and 5 bases from J, with 16 bases in between. Germline CDR1 and CDR2: SGHVS and FQNEAQ. The CDR3 has 14 amino acids. CDR3 residues: CASGSDAFDNEQFF. The DNA of the CDR3 is TGTGCCAGCGGTTCTGATGCTTTTGACAATGAGCAGTTCTTC.

V usage is TRBV4-1 and J usage is TRBJ1-1, with D possibly matching TRBD1 (6 bases). Germline assignment: CDR1 MGHRA and CDR2 YSYEKL. The V end lost 0 bases, the J end lost 4 bases, and 24 bases lay between the germline ends. This CDR3 contains 19 residues. CDR3 residues: CASSQDSRGDRPQCTEAFF. CDR3 coding DNA: TGCGCCAGCAGCCAAGATAGTAGGGGCGACAGGCCCCAGTGCACTGAAGCTTTCTTT.